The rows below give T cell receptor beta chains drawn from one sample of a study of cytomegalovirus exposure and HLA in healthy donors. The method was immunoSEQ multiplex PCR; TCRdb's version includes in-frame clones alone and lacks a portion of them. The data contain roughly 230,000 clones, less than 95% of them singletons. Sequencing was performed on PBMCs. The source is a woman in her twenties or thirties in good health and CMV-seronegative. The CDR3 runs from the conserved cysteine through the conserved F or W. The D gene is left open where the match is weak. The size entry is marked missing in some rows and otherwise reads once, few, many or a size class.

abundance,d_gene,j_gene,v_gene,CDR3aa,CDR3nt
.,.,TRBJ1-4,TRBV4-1,CASRGRERDEKLFF,TGCGCCAGCAGGGGCAGGGAAAGAGACGAAAAACTGTTTTTT
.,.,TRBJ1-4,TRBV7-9,CASSFRVGGEKLFF,TGTGCCAGCAGCTTCAGGGTAGGCGGTGAAAAACTGTTTTTT
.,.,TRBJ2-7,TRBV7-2,CASSHGLTTVSYEQYF,TGTGCCAGCAGCCATGGCCTCACGACGGTCTCCTACGAGCAGTACTTC
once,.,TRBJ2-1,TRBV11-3,CASSLGIYNEQFF,TGTGCCAGCAGCTTAGGGATCTACAATGAGCAGTTCTTC
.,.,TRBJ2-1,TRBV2,CASSVQAPAVNEQFF,TGTGCCAGCAGTGTACAGGCCCCGGCTGTCAATGAGCAGTTCTTC
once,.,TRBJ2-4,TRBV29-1,CSVDVGVGNIQYF,TGCAGCGTTGACGTAGGGGTTGGAAACATTCAGTACTTC
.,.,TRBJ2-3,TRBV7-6,CASSPSAGPAQYF,TGTGCCAGCAGCCCCTCGGCGGGACCGGCGCAGTATTTT
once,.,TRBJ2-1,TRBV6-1,CASSVSGSHTEQFF,TGTGCCAGCAGTGTCTCCGGGAGCCACACTGAGCAGTTCTTC
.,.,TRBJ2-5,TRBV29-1,CSAYQETQYF,TGCAGCGCCTACCAAGAGACCCAGTACTTC
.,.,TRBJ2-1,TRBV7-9,CASSLSNEQFF,TGTGCCAGCAGCTTAAGCAATGAGCAGTTCTTC
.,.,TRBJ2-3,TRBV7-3,CASSLVGGNTDTQYF,TGTGCCAGCAGCTTAGTCGGGGGTAACACAGATACGCAGTATTTT
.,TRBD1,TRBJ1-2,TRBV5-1,CASSSGTEGYTF,TGCGCCAGCAGCTCCGGGACAGAAGGCTACACCTTC
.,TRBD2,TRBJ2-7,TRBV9,CASSVVPSGPGPDEQYF,TGTGCCAGCAGCGTAGTTCCTAGCGGACCCGGCCCGGACGAGCAGTACTTC
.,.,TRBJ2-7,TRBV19,CASSSVGAFYEQYF,TGTGCCAGTAGTAGTGTGGGGGCTTTCTACGAGCAGTACTTC
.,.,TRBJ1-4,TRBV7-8,CASSLGVQEKLFF,TGTGCCAGCAGCTTAGGGGTCCAGGAAAAACTGTTTTTT
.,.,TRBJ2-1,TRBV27,CASSLAGGTYNEQFF,TGTGCCAGCAGTTTAGCGGGCGGGACTTACAATGAGCAGTTCTTC
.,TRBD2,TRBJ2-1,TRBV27,CASSTRTSGDTYNEQFF,TGTGCCAGCAGTACACGGACTAGCGGGGACACCTACAATGAGCAGTTCTTC
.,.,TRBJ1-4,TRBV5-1,CASSQTTAGEKLFF,TGCGCCAGCAGCCAAACAACGGCGGGTGAAAAACTGTTTTTT
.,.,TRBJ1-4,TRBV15,CATSRANEKLFF,TGTGCCACCAGCAGAGCAAATGAAAAACTGTTTTTT
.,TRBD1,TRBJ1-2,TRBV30,CASYRQGIGHYGYTF,TGTGCCTCTTACCGACAGGGTATTGGTCACTATGGCTACACCTTC
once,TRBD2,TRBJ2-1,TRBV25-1,CASRKTSDYNEQFF,TGTGCCAGCAGAAAAACTAGCGACTACAATGAGCAGTTCTTC
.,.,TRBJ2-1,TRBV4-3,CASSQEKEGRDYNEQFF,TGCGCCAGCAGCCAAGAAAAAGAGGGACGGGACTACAATGAGCAGTTCTTC
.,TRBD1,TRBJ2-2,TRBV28,CASVGQGRTGELFF,TGTGCCAGCGTTGGACAGGGTCGTACCGGGGAGCTGTTTTTT
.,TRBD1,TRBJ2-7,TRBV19,CASSLGQGIYEQYF,TGTGCCAGTAGTCTGGGACAGGGGATCTACGAGCAGTACTTC
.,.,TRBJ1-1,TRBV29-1,CSAPGQAGTEAFF,TGCAGCGCCCCCGGGCAGGCGGGAACTGAAGCTTTCTTT
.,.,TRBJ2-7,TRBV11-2,CASSLDIGGAYEQYF,TGTGCCAGCAGCTTGGACATTGGGGGAGCCTACGAGCAGTACTTC
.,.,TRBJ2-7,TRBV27,CASSLGQATYEQYF,TGTGCCAGCAGTTTAGGGCAGGCGACCTACGAGCAGTACTTC
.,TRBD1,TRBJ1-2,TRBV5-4,CASSGGQGMIPRRGDYGYTF,TGTGCCAGCAGCGGTGGACAGGGAATGATTCCTCGTAGGGGGGATTATGGCTACACCTTC
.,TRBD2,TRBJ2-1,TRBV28,CASSIQAGGLDEQFF,TGTGCCAGCAGTATTCAAGCGGGAGGATTGGATGAGCAGTTCTTC
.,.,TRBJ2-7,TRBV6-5,CASAWTLSYEQYF,TGTGCCAGCGCTTGGACACTGTCCTACGAGCAGTACTTC
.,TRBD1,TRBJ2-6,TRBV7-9,CASSLVAGGRSGANVLTF,TGTGCCAGCAGCTTAGTGGCAGGGGGCAGGTCTGGGGCCAACGTCCTGACTTTC
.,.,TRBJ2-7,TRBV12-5,CASGFDFSYEQYF,TGTGCTAGTGGTTTTGACTTTTCCTACGAGCAGTACTTC
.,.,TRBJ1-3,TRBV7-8,CASSHILGSGNTIYF,TGTGCCAGCAGCCATATACTCGGCTCTGGAAACACCATATATTTT
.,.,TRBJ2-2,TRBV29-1,CSVYQRGTGELFF,TGCAGCGTTTATCAGCGAGGCACCGGGGAGCTGTTTTTT
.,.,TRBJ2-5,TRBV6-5,CASSYSQQETQYF,TGTGCCAGCAGTTACTCCCAACAAGAGACCCAGTACTTC
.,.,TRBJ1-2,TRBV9,CASSPQTEFGDGYTF,TGTGCCAGCAGCCCGCAGACAGAGTTCGGCGATGGCTACACCTTC
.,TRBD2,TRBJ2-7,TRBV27,CASSLQGGGRIGGEQYF,TGTGCCAGCAGTTTACAGGGTGGCGGGAGGATTGGGGGCGAGCAGTACTTC
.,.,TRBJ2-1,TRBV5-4,CASSSYTGVNEQFF,TGTGCCAGCAGCTCGTATACGGGCGTGAATGAGCAGTTCTTC
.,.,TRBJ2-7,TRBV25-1,CASSESGNEQYF,TGTGCCAGCAGTGAATCTGGCAACGAGCAGTACTTC
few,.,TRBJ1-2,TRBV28,CASSIQGWRGYTF,TGTGCCAGCAGTATCCAGGGTTGGCGGGGCTACACCTTC
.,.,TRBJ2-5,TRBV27,CASSFGNTQYF,TGTGCCAGCAGTTTCGGGAATACCCAGTACTTC
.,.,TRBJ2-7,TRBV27,CASSLAGPYEQYF,TGTGCCAGCAGTTTAGCGGGACCCTACGAGCAGTACTTC
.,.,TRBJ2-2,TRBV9,CASSSRAGELFF,TGTGCCAGCAGCTCCAGGGCCGGGGAGCTGTTTTTT
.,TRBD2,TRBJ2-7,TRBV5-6,CASSLRTSGSHEQYF,TGTGCCAGCAGCTTGAGGACTAGCGGGAGCCACGAGCAGTACTTC
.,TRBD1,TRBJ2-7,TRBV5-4,CASSLQGAYEQYF,TGTGCCAGCAGCTTACAGGGGGCCTACGAGCAGTACTTC
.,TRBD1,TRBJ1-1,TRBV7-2,CASSRTTGLAVNTEAFF,TGTGCCAGCAGCAGAACGACAGGGCTCGCGGTTAACACTGAAGCTTTCTTT
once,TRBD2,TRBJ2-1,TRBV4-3,CASSQDLHGGGNEQFF,TGCGCCAGCAGCCAAGATCTTCACGGGGGGGGCAATGAGCAGTTCTTC
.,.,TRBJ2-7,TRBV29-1,CSVESQDSYEQYF,TGCAGCGTTGAGTCGCAGGACTCCTACGAGCAGTACTTC
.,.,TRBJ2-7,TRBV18,CASSSKDNSYEQYF,TGTGCCAGCTCCTCTAAGGACAACTCCTACGAGCAGTACTTC
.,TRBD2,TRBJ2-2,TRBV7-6,CASSLAAGGPVGELFF,TGTGCCAGCAGCTTAGCTGCGGGAGGGCCGGTCGGGGAGCTGTTTTTT